This TCR beta chain appears in the sequencing data of a study of somatic mutations in cytotoxic T cells in rheumatoid arthritis. Study in general: Flow sorting yielded some V beta antibody-stained T-cell populations at nearly 100% purity, among them V beta1+ cells sequenced for TCRB.

Turning to this clone: Its specificity is not known.

Method: immunoSEQ multiplex PCR; TCRdb's copy keeps in-frame clones and lacks some. The data contain about 19,000 clones, approximately 80% of them seen just once; the ten biggest clones take up 28%. Whole-study results and caveats: There were about an eighth of the roughly 60 patients in whom the largest CD8+ clone exceeded 20% of CD8+ cells. TRBV07 appeared slightly underrepresented in the rheumatoid arthritis patients. That finding was not adjusted to account for multiple comparisons. CD8+ clonality increased with age in rheumatoid arthritis patients but not in healthy controls.

The CDR3 runs to 11 residues. Germline V gene sequence: CDR1 MNHNS, CDR2 SASEGT. V lost 6 bases, J lost 5 bases, and 4 bases lay in between. This TCR was sampled from an adult with rheumatoid arthritis. The chain recombines TRBV6-1 with TRBJ1-4; no clear D gene. Source material: CD8+ T cells sorted from blood. The CDR3 DNA reads TGTGCCAGCAGATTGAATGAAAAACTGTTTTTT. Its translation: CASRLNEKLFF.